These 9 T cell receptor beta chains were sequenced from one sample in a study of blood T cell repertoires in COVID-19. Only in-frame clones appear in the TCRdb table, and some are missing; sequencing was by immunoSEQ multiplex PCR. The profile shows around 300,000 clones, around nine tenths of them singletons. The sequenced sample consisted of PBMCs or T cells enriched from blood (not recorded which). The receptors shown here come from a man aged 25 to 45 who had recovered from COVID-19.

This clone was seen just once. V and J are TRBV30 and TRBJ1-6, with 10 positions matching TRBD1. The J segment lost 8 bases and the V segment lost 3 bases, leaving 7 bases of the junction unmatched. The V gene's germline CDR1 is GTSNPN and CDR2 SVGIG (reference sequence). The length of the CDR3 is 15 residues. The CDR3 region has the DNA TGTGCCTGGAGGACAGGGGGCGTAGGATATTCACCCCTCCACTTT. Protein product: CAWRTGGVGYSPLHF.

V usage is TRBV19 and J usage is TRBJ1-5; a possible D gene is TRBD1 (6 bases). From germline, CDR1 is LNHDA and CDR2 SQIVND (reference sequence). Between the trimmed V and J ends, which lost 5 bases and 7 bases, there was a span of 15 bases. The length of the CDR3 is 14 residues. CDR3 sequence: CASSPRGGGQPQHF. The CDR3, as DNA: TGTGCCAGTAGTCCGCGGGGGGGCGGACAGCCCCAGCATTTT.

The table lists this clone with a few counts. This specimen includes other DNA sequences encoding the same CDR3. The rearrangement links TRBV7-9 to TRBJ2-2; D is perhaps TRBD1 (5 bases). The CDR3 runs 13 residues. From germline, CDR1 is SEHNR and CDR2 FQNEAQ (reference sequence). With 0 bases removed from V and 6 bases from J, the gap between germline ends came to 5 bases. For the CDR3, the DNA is TGTGCCAGCAGCTTAGCAGGGGCCGGGGAGCTGTTTTTT. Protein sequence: CASSLAGAGELFF. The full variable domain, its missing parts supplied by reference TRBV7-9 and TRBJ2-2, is DTGVSQNPRHKITKRGQNVTFRCDPISEHNRLYWYRQTLGQGPEFLTYFQNEAQLEKSRLLSDRFSAERPKGSFSTLEIQRTEQGDSAMYLCASSLAGAGELFFGEGSRLTVL.

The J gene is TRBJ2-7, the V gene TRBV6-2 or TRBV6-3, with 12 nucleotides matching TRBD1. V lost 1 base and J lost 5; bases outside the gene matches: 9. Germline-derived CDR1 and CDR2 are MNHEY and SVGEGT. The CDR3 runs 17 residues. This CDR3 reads CASSYFRGQGARNEQYF. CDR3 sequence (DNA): TGTGCCAGCAGTTACTTCCGGGGACAGGGGGCGCGGAACGAGCAGTACTTC.

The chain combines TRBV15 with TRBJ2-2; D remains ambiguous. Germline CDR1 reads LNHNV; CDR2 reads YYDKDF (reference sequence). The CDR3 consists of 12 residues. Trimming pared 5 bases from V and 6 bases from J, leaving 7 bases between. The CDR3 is CATSSASGELFF. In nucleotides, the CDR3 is TGTGCCACCAGCTCCGCGTCCGGGGAGCTGTTTTTT.

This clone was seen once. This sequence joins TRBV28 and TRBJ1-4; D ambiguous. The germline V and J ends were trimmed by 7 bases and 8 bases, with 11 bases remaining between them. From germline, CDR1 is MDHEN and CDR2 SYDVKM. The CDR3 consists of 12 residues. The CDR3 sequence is CASKRDGEKLFF. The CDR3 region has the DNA TGTGCCAGCAAACGGGATGGAGAAAAACTGTTTTTT.

The CDR3 is CASSGLGNREQFF. The CDR3 coding sequence is TGTGCCAGCAGTGGTTTGGGCAATCGCGAGCAGTTCTTC. This rearrangement joins TRBV27 to TRBJ2-1; D gene uncertain. The CDR3 loop spans 13 amino acids. Trimming removed 5 bases at V and 10 bases at J, with 15 bases between. CDR1 is MNHEY and CDR2 is SMNVEV in the germline V gene (reference sequence).

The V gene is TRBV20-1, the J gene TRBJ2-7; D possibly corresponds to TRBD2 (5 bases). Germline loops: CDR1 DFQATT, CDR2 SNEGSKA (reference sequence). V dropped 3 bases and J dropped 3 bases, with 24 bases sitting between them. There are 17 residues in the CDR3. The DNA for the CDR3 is TGCAGTGCTAGTGCCTCTTTAGGGCGAATTGACTACTACGAGCAGTACTTC. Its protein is CSASASLGRIDYYEQYF.

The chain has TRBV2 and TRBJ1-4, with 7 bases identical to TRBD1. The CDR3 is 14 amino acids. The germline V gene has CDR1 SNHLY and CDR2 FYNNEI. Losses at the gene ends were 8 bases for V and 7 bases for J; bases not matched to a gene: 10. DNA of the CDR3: TGTGCCAGCTGTTTCTCGGACAGGACTGAAAAACTGTTTTTT. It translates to CASCFSDRTEKLFF. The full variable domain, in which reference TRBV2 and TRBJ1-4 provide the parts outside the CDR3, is EPEVTQTPSHQVTQMGQEVILRCVPISNHLYFYWYRQILGQKVEFLVSFYNNEISEKSEIFDDQFSVERPDGSNFTLKIRSTKLEDSAMYFCASCFSDRTEKLFFGSGTQLSVL.